The 27 T cell receptor beta chains reported below all come from one sample, sequenced in a study of vaccination effects on CD4 cells after COVID-19. Their cognate antigens are unknown. Repertoires were generated with immunoSEQ multiplex PCR, while TCRdb's copy carries only in-frame clones and drops some. The sample has around 25,000 clones, 65% to 80% seen once. Following culture for around 10 days, CD4+ T cells were isolated. This specimen was CD4+ T cells from PBMCs cultured without peptide, taken before COVID-19 vaccination. The receptor set was obtained from a human donor who received a COVID-19 vaccine.

The chain links TRBV28 to TRBJ1-1, with a weak D call TRBD1 (5 bases). This CDR3 comprises 12 residues. Trimming removed 3 bases from V and 11 bases from J, with 13 bases in between. Germline values: CDR1 MDHEN, CDR2 SYDVKM. CDR3 DNA sequence: TGTGCCAGCAGTTTCGCAGGGCGGTTCGCTTTCTTT. Protein sequence: CASSFAGRFAFF. Full variable domain (rest looked up from reference TRBV28 and TRBJ1-1): DVKVTQSSRYLVKRTGEKVFLECVQDMDHENMFWYRQDPGLGLRLIYFSYDVKMKEKGDIPEGYSVSREKKERFSLILESASTNQTSMYLCASSFAGRFAFFGQGTRLTVV.

The chain has TRBV19 and TRBJ1-2, with a weak D call TRBD1 (5 bases). The V gene lost 0 bases and the J gene lost 4 bases, with 15 bases spanning the gap. Germline V gene sequence: CDR1 LNHDA, CDR2 SQIVND (reference sequence). CDR3 length equals 16 residues. As DNA, the CDR3 is TGTGCCAGTAGTATAGACCACTCCCAGGGCCTCTATGGCTACACCTTC. It encodes CASSIDHSQGLYGYTF.

This clone has only a few counts. The chain employs TRBV7-8 and TRBJ1-6; D is uncertain. Germline CDR1 and CDR2: SGHVS and FQNEAQ. This CDR3 is 13 amino acids long. Trimming took off 5 bases at V and 6 bases at J, with 8 bases between the two ends. The CDR3 is CASSPDPNSPLHF. DNA for the CDR3: TGTGCCAGCAGCCCCGACCCTAATTCACCCCTCCACTTT.

The chain uses TRBV5-1 and TRBJ2-1; 9 positions agree with TRBD2. The CDR3 is 16 residues long. J lost 2 bases, V lost 4 bases, and 7 bases had no gene match. Germline lookup yields CDR1 SGHRS and CDR2 YFSETQ. The DNA of the CDR3 is TGCGCCAGCAGCACGGGACTAGCAGGAACCTACAATGAGCAGTTCTTC. It codes for CASSTGLAGTYNEQFF.

The J gene is TRBJ1-1, the V gene TRBV30, with 7 bases aligning to TRBD1. Germline CDR1 reads GTSNPN; CDR2 reads SVGIG (reference sequence). The CDR3 length is 15 residues. The ends lost 4 bases at V and 3 bases at J; junction bases unmatched: 11. CDR3 bases: TGTGCCTGGACGATCCCGGACAGGCGGGACACTGAAGCTTTCTTT. Its translation is CAWTIPDRRDTEAFF.

This clone was detected a few times. V gene TRBV19 combines with J gene TRBJ1-5; tentative D call: TRBD1 (5 bases). Germline CDR1 LNHDA, CDR2 SQIVND (reference sequence). The length of the CDR3 is 14 residues. Trimming cost V 6 bases and J 1 base, with 10 bases left between them. The CDR3 nucleotides read TGTGCCAGTAGCGCAGGGTTCAGCAATCAGCCCCAGCATTTT. Protein product: CASSAGFSNQPQHF.

The chain has TRBV18 and TRBJ1-2; D gene ambiguous. CDR3 length: 13 residues. V shed 2 bases and J shed 3 bases, with 7 bases lying between them. Germline V CDR1 and CDR2: KGHSH, LQKENI. CDR3 region: CASSPEADYGYTF. CDR3 nucleotide sequence: TGTGCCAGCTCACCAGAGGCAGACTATGGCTACACCTTC.

The gene calls are TRBV5-1 and TRBJ1-2, with D unresolved. The CDR3 loop spans 16 amino acids. Germline V lookup: CDR1 SGHRS, CDR2 YFSETQ. V lost 0 bases to trimming and J lost 8 bases, with 20 bases between them. The CDR3 region is CASSLDFGRPAAGYTF. CDR3 DNA sequence: TGCGCCAGCAGCTTGGATTTCGGCCGGCCCGCGGCCGGCTACACCTTC.

The rearrangement uses TRBV7-2 and TRBJ2-1; 8 positions agree with TRBD2. Germline V gene lookup returns CDR1 SGHTA and CDR2 FQGNSA. The CDR3 contains 14 residues. J gave up 5 bases and V 0 bases, and 0 bases lay outside the gene matches. In DNA, the CDR3 is TGTGCCAGCAGCTTAGCTAGCGGGAACAATGAGCAGTTCTTC. This translates into CASSLASGNNEQFF.

The chain recombines TRBV5-1 with TRBJ2-7; possible D gene TRBD2, 6 bases. This CDR3 comprises 15 residues. Germline CDR1 is SGHRS and CDR2 is YFSETQ. Between the trimmed V and J ends, which lost 1 base and 1 base, there was a span of 12 bases. The CDR3 bases are TGCGCCAGCAGCTTGTTTGGGACTGTATCCTACGAGCAGTACTTC. This encodes CASSLFGTVSYEQYF.

CDR3: CASSWNSNQPQHF. The CDR3 nucleotides are TGTGCCAGCAGCTGGAATAGCAATCAGCCCCAGCATTTT. This rearrangement joins TRBV7-2 to TRBJ1-5, with unresolved D. V dropped 4 bases and J dropped 0 bases, with 4 bases sitting between them. This CDR3 spans 13 amino acids. Germline V gene lookup returns CDR1 SGHTA and CDR2 FQGNSA.

J is TRBJ2-1 and V is TRBV2, with TRBD2 identical over 8 bases. This CDR3 spans 15 amino acids. V lost 2 bases to trimming and J lost 4 bases; unmatched junction nucleotides: 4. Per the germline V gene, CDR1 is SNHLY and CDR2 is FYNNEI. The CDR3 loop reads CASSESGGAYNEQFF. DNA of the CDR3: TGTGCCAGCAGTGAATCGGGGGGGGCTTACAATGAGCAGTTCTTC.

The chain carries TRBV16 and TRBJ2-5, with D unclear. The CDR3 is 13 amino acids. Germline CDR1 reads KGHSY; CDR2 reads FQNENV. The V end lost 4 bases, the J end lost 2 bases, and 8 bases lay between the germline ends. In nucleotides, the CDR3 is TGTGCCAGCAGCCCGGACGGACAAGAGACCCAGTACTTC. Its translation: CASSPDGQETQYF.

This clone was observed a handful of times. The chain joins TRBV12-5 to TRBJ2-1, with D tentatively TRBD2 (6 bases). Trimming removed 6 bases from V and 7 bases from J, with 25 bases in between. CDR1 is LGHNT and CDR2 is FRNRAP in the germline V gene. The CDR3 length is 17 residues. The CDR3 region is CASGSRVAASDLNEQFF. The DNA of the CDR3 is TGTGCTAGTGGCTCAAGGGTAGCGGCTTCCGACCTGAATGAGCAGTTCTTC.

The chain combines TRBV18 with TRBJ2-3; either TRBD1 or TRBD2 may fit D (5 bases each). Trimming stripped 2 bases from V and 0 bases from J, with 18 bases between. The CDR3 totals 18 residues. CDR1 and CDR2 (germline): KGHSH, LQKENI. This chain's CDR3 is CASSPRVPGATSTDTQYF. The CDR3 DNA sequence: TGTGCCAGCTCACCAAGGGTCCCCGGGGCCACTAGCACAGATACGCAGTATTTT.

This clone appeared once. The chain carries TRBV10-3 and TRBJ2-3, with a tentative D call TRBD2 (6 bases). The CDR3 runs to 15 residues. The germline V and J ends were trimmed by 6 bases and 6 bases, with 19 bases remaining between them. Germline loops: CDR1 ENHRY, CDR2 SYGVKD. The CDR3 region has the DNA TGTGCCATCAGGTGGTCAGAAAACAGCGGGGATACGCAGTATTTT. It is translated as CAIRWSENSGDTQYF.

The chain is built from TRBV5-8 and TRBJ2-1, with 13 bases aligning to TRBD2. Trimming took 4 bases from V and 1 from J; bases not matched to a gene: 2. The germline CDR1 and CDR2 sequences are SGHTS and YDEGEE. CDR3 size: 16 residues. Here the CDR3 reads CASSAGLAGSYNEQFF. CDR3 in DNA: TGTGCCAGCAGCGCGGGACTAGCGGGATCCTACAATGAGCAGTTCTTC.

The rearrangement joins TRBV15 to TRBJ2-1; TRBD2 matches at 9 bases. Germline CDR1 LNHNV, CDR2 YYDKDF (reference sequence). Trimming took 6 bases from V and 5 from J; bases not matched to a gene: 5. This CDR3 comprises 14 residues. The CDR3 spells CATRRTSENNEQFF. DNA of the CDR3: TGTGCCACCAGGCGGACTAGCGAGAACAATGAGCAGTTCTTC.

The chain links TRBV3-1 (or the pseudogene TRBV3-2) to TRBJ1-1; D is unresolved. The CDR3 spans 14 residues. The V gene's germline CDR1 is LGHDT and CDR2 YNNKEL (reference sequence). V lost 1 base, J lost 7 bases, and 13 bases lay in between. The CDR3 sequence is CASSQVGGKSEAFF. The CDR3 DNA reads TGTGCCAGCAGCCAAGTTGGCGGGAAGAGTGAAGCTTTCTTT.

On this clone itself: The junction shows a germline mismatch at one end, possibly a read error. The genes are TRBV28 and TRBJ1-1, with 10 bases identical to TRBD1. CDR1 and CDR2 from the germline V gene are MDHEN and SYDVKM. This CDR3 region has 17 residues. The CDR3 sequence is CASSRPGQGLAGLGVEF. CDR3 DNA: TGTGCCAGCAGTCGCCCGGGACAGGGGTTGGCAGGTCTAGGGGTGGAATTT.

This clone turned up a few times. The V and J genes are TRBV19 and TRBJ1-5, with D uncertain. This CDR3 is built from 15 residues. Trimming took 3 bases from V and 1 from J, leaving 10 bases between them. Germline V CDR1 and CDR2: LNHDA, SQIVND (reference sequence). DNA for the CDR3: TGTGCCAGTAGTATCCCCATGCGGAGCAATCAGCCCCAGCATTTT. It is translated as CASSIPMRSNQPQHF.

The chain recombines TRBV5-6 with TRBJ1-1, with no clear D. CDR1 is SGHDT, CDR2 YYEEEE, per germline. The CDR3 consists of 13 residues. Trimming stripped 1 base from V and 1 base from J, with 5 bases between. CDR3: CASSLSRNTEAFF. CDR3 sequence (DNA): TGTGCCAGCAGCTTGTCGAGGAACACTGAAGCTTTCTTT.

This clone came up once. The chain combines TRBV5-1 with TRBJ1-1; 7 bases are shared with TRBD1. Germline CDR1 reads SGHRS; CDR2 reads YFSETQ. Losses at the gene ends were 1 base for V and 1 base for J; bases not matched to a gene: 4. The CDR3 runs to 15 residues. The CDR3 spells CASSLLQGRNTEAFF. The CDR3 DNA follows: TGCGCCAGCAGCTTGTTACAGGGGAGGAACACTGAAGCTTTCTTT.

V usage is TRBV4-1 and J usage is TRBJ2-7; D not certain. V lost 4 bases, J lost 0 bases, and 16 bases lay in between. This CDR3 is 16 amino acids long. Germline loops: CDR1 MGHRA, CDR2 YSYEKL. The CDR3 DNA is TGCGCCAGCAGCCTACACCCCAAGGGCCGCTCCTACGAGCAGTACTTC. It translates to CASSLHPKGRSYEQYF.

This clone has only a few counts. The chain couples TRBV5-4 to TRBJ2-1, with a weak D call TRBD1 (6 bases). Trimming cost V 5 bases and J 9 bases, with 15 bases left between them. The CDR3 has 13 residues. CDR1 is SGHNT and CDR2 is YYREEE in the germline V gene (reference sequence). CDR3 region: CASSTLQGSEQFF. The CDR3 DNA is TGTGCCAGCAGTACTTTACAGGGAAGTGAGCAGTTCTTC. The full variable domain, with the rest looked up from reference TRBV5-4 and TRBJ2-1, is ETGVTQSPTHLIKTRGQQVTLRCSSQSGHNTVSWYQQALGQGPQFIFQYYREEENGRGNFPPRFSGLQFPNYSSELNVNALELDDSALYLCASSTLQGSEQFFGPGTRLTVL.

The chain couples TRBV6-5 to TRBJ1-1, with D maybe TRBD1 (6 bases). This CDR3 contains 15 residues. CDR1 MNHEY and CDR2 SVGAGI come from the germline V gene. Trimming took off 0 bases at V and 2 bases at J, with 10 bases between the two ends. The CDR3 DNA reads TGTGCCAGCAGTTACTCTGGGGGCTCAAACACTGAAGCTTTCTTT. Protein product: CASSYSGGSNTEAFF.

This clone was detected once. The chain recombines TRBV6-1 with TRBJ1-2; D unclear. Trimming shortened V by 3 bases and J by 6 bases, and 8 bases separated the two germline ends. CDR3 length: 12 residues. Germline V lookup: CDR1 MNHNS, CDR2 SASEGT. The CDR3 reads CASSESGDGYTF. In nucleotides, the CDR3 is TGTGCCAGCAGTGAGTCCGGGGATGGCTACACCTTC.